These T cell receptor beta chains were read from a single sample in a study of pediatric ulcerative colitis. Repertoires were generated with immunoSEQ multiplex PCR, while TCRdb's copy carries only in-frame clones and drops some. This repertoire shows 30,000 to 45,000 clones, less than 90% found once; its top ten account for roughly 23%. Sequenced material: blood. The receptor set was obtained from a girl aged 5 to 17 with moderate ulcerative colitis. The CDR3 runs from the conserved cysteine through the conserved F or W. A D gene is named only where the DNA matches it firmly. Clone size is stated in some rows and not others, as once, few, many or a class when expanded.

DNA: TGTGCCAGCAGTTTACCTGGACAGAATCAGCCCCAGCATTTT
CDR3: CASSLPGQNQPQHF
size: once
V: TRBV27
J: TRBJ1-5
D: .

DNA: TGCGCCAGCAGCCCGTCGGGGACTGAGACGTCGGGCTACACCTTC
CDR3: CASSPSGTETSGYTF
size: .
V: TRBV5-1
J: TRBJ1-2
D: .

DNA: TGCGCCAGCAGCTTTAGCGGAATGAGCACAGATACGCAGTATTTT
CDR3: CASSFSGMSTDTQYF
size: .
V: TRBV5-1
J: TRBJ2-3
D: .

DNA: TGTGCCAGCAGCAACCGGTGGGGATTGAACACTGAAGCTTTCTTT
CDR3: CASSNRWGLNTEAFF
size: few
V: TRBV27
J: TRBJ1-1
D: .

DNA: TGTGCCAGCAGTGATTCATCTCGGGACACTGAAGCTTTCTTT
CDR3: CASSDSSRDTEAFF
size: .
V: TRBV2
J: TRBJ1-1
D: .

DNA: TGTGCCAGCAGTCGTCCCGAGACAGTAATTAATGAAAAACTGTTTTTT
CDR3: CASSRPETVINEKLFF
size: .
V: TRBV2
J: TRBJ1-4
D: .

DNA: TGTGCCAGCAGCTTAACTGGGGACAGGCGACTATCCTACAATGAGCAGTTCTTC
CDR3: CASSLTGDRRLSYNEQFF
size: .
V: TRBV7-9
J: TRBJ2-1
D: TRBD1

DNA: TGTGCCAGCAGTGAAGACGTGGGAAACGGTGCTTTCTTT
CDR3: CASSEDVGNGAFF
size: .
V: TRBV6-1
J: TRBJ1-1
D: .

DNA: TGCGCCAGCAGCGTATCGGGACCCCACGAGCAGTACTTC
CDR3: CASSVSGPHEQYF
size: .
V: TRBV5-1
J: TRBJ2-7
D: .

DNA: TGCGCCAGCAGCCAAGTTGGCGGTTCTGGCTACACCTTC
CDR3: CASSQVGGSGYTF
size: .
V: TRBV4-1
J: TRBJ1-2
D: .

DNA: TGCAGTGCTAGATTCTTAGAGCACTACACCTTC
CDR3: CSARFLEHYTF
size: .
V: TRBV20-1
J: TRBJ1-2
D: .

DNA: TGTGCCAGCAGTGTCAAAGGACTTACGAATGGCTACACCTTC
CDR3: CASSVKGLTNGYTF
size: .
V: TRBV2
J: TRBJ1-2
D: .

DNA: TGTGCCAGCAGTTACTTCGCACGGACAGAGGTATATGGCTACACCTTC
CDR3: CASSYFARTEVYGYTF
size: few
V: TRBV6-5
J: TRBJ1-2
D: .

DNA: TGTGCCAGCAGCGCCCCACAGGTTGCCGAGCAGTACTTC
CDR3: CASSAPQVAEQYF
size: .
V: TRBV28
J: TRBJ2-7
D: .

DNA: TGTGCCAGCAGAGACAGGGCGAACACTGAAGCTTTCTTT
CDR3: CASRDRANTEAFF
size: .
V: TRBV2
J: TRBJ1-1
D: TRBD1

DNA: TGTGCCAGCAGTGACAGGGGGAACACTGAAGCTTTCTTT
CDR3: CASSDRGNTEAFF
size: few
V: TRBV6-4
J: TRBJ1-1
D: .

DNA: TGCGCCAGCAGCTTGGGCACGGGGCAAGAGACCCAGTACTTC
CDR3: CASSLGTGQETQYF
size: .
V: TRBV5-1
J: TRBJ2-5
D: .

DNA: TGTGCCAGCAGTTCCTCCGACAGGGTGGATCAGCCCCAGCATTTT
CDR3: CASSSSDRVDQPQHF
size: .
V: TRBV28
J: TRBJ1-5
D: TRBD1

DNA: TGTGCCAGCAGTGAAGCGCGTGAGCAGTACTTC
CDR3: CASSEAREQYF
size: once
V: TRBV2
J: TRBJ2-7
D: .

DNA: TGTGCCAGCAGCTTAGAGGGGGCCCAGGGATCACCCCTCCACTTT
CDR3: CASSLEGAQGSPLHF
size: few
V: TRBV7-9
J: TRBJ1-6
D: TRBD1

DNA: TGTGCCAGCAGTTCCGAAAGGTATGGCTACACCTTC
CDR3: CASSSERYGYTF
size: .
V: TRBV6-5
J: TRBJ1-2
D: .

DNA: TGCGCCAGCAGCCCATCAGGGATCGGTTCACCCCTCCACTTT
CDR3: CASSPSGIGSPLHF
size: .
V: TRBV4-1
J: TRBJ1-6
D: .

DNA: TGCGCCAGCAGCCAAGGAAGTTTAAGAGATACTGAAGCTTTCTTT
CDR3: CASSQGSLRDTEAFF
size: .
V: TRBV4-1
J: TRBJ1-1
D: .

DNA: TGTGCCCAGAACACTATTAGCGCCGGGGAGCTGTTTTTT
CDR3: CAQNTISAGELFF
size: .
V: TRBV30
J: TRBJ2-2
D: .

DNA: TGTGCCAGCAGTTCTCCCGGGACAGGGAGCAAGGATGGCTACACCTTC
CDR3: CASSSPGTGSKDGYTF
size: .
V: TRBV27
J: TRBJ1-2
D: TRBD1

DNA: TGTGCCAGCAGCCAAGATCAGTCGGGGACCTCCTACAATGAGCAGTTCTTC
CDR3: CASSQDQSGTSYNEQFF
size: .
V: TRBV4-2
J: TRBJ2-1
D: .

DNA: TGCGCCAGCAGCCAAGCTGTAGGGCAGCCCCAGCATTTT
CDR3: CASSQAVGQPQHF
size: .
V: TRBV4-3
J: TRBJ1-5
D: .

DNA: TGTGCCAGCAGCCCCGGGTCAGGGATAATCGATGAGCAGTTCTTC
CDR3: CASSPGSGIIDEQFF
size: .
V: TRBV7-3
J: TRBJ2-1
D: .

DNA: TGTGCCAGCAGCTTAGGAGTAGGGGGCGATGAAGCTTTCTTT
CDR3: CASSLGVGGDEAFF
size: .
V: TRBV7-3
J: TRBJ1-1
D: TRBD1

DNA: TGTGCCAGCAGTGACTCTGCGGGGGGGCCCACAGATACGCAGTATTTT
CDR3: CASSDSAGGPTDTQYF
size: once
V: TRBV6-4
J: TRBJ2-3
D: TRBD2

DNA: TGCGCCAGCAGCCAAGATTACGGTGGGGCGCGCAACAATGAGCAGTTCTTC
CDR3: CASSQDYGGARNNEQFF
size: .
V: TRBV4-1
J: TRBJ2-1
D: .

DNA: TGTGCCAGCAGCGTAGGGGTAGCGGGGGGGACCTACGAGCAGTACTTC
CDR3: CASSVGVAGGTYEQYF
size: .
V: TRBV9
J: TRBJ2-7
D: TRBD2

DNA: TGTGCCAGTAGTAGTACGGTCACTACTAACTATGGCTACACCTTC
CDR3: CASSSTVTTNYGYTF
size: .
V: TRBV19
J: TRBJ1-2
D: .

DNA: TGTGCCAGCAGCGCAGGCTTAGGGCAAGAGACCCAGTACTTC
CDR3: CASSAGLGQETQYF
size: .
V: TRBV9
J: TRBJ2-5
D: .

DNA: TGTGCCAGCAGCTTAGGTCCCACCCCGGGAGATACGCAGTATTTT
CDR3: CASSLGPTPGDTQYF
size: .
V: TRBV11-3
J: TRBJ2-3
D: .

DNA: TGTGCCAGCAGCTGGGGGACAGGGGAGGGAGATACGCAGTATTTT
CDR3: CASSWGTGEGDTQYF
size: .
V: TRBV5-5
J: TRBJ2-3
D: TRBD1

DNA: TGTGCCAGTCAACAGAGTGCATGGTGGTCTAACTATGGCTACACCTTC
CDR3: CASQQSAWWSNYGYTF
size: .
V: TRBV28
J: TRBJ1-2
D: .